Below are 3 T cell receptor beta chains sequenced from a single sample in a study of cytotoxic CD8 clonotypes in ibrutinib-treated CLL. TCRdb's copy holds only in-frame clones and misses some; the assay was immunoSEQ multiplex PCR. The sample has about 130,000 clones; over 60% are singletons. This material consisted of PBMCs, taken after 12 months of ibrutinib treatment. These TCRs come from a human donor with chronic lymphocytic leukemia.

In this sample, this clone turned up once. The chain recombines TRBV25-1 with TRBJ2-5; no clear D. V shed 4 bases and J shed 1 base, with 16 bases lying between them. Germline loops: CDR1 MGHDK, CDR2 SYGVNS. The CDR3 runs 16 residues. Here the CDR3 DNA reads TGTGCCAGCAGTGCGAATTACTTGGCCCCCCAAGAGACCCAGTACTTC. Translating gives CASSANYLAPQETQYF.

The count of this clone is one. V and J are TRBV30 and TRBJ1-1; D unresolved. Germline assignment: CDR1 GTSNPN and CDR2 SVGIG (reference sequence). The CDR3 consists of 14 residues. V was shortened by 2 bases and J by 1 base, with 11 bases between the two germline ends. CDR3 loop: CAWSIGLPNTEAFF. CDR3 DNA: TGTGCCTGGAGTATAGGACTGCCGAACACTGAAGCTTTCTTT. Combining the CDR3 with reference TRBV30 and TRBJ1-1 gives the whole variable domain SQTIHQWPATLVQPVGSPLSLECTVEGTSNPNLYWYRQAAGRGLQLLFYSVGIGQISSEVPQNLSASRPQDRQFILSSKKLLLSDSGFYLCAWSIGLPNTEAFFGQGTRLTVV.

The rearrangement links TRBV19 to TRBJ2-7; no definite D call. CDR3 length: 16 residues. Between the trimmed V and J ends, which lost 7 bases and 4 bases, there was a span of 23 bases. Germline values: CDR1 LNHDA, CDR2 SQIVND (reference sequence). CDR3: CASTPGLNTAPYEQYF. The DNA of the CDR3 is TGTGCCAGTACGCCGGGTTTAAACACGGCCCCATACGAGCAGTACTTC.